This T cell receptor (beta chain) comes out of a study of neurological immune-mediated disorders. This clonotype was seen repeatedly, ten times or more. Time point noted: longitudinal time-point 2. A single run covered 15-18 subjects with over 200 million TCR-beta sequences. In TCRdb, the 5' RACE reads were re-called with MiXCR into one record per CDR3 protein. The data contain approximately 82,000 distinct CDR3 sequences, approximately 13% of them singletons. Germline loops: CDR1 LGHNA, CDR2 YNFKEQ. Unmatched junction bases numbered 5, after V lost 0 bases and J lost 7 bases. The CDR3 spans 14 residues.

The V and J genes are TRBV4-2 and TRBJ2-7; TRBD1 agrees at 8 bases. The source is a female donor with HTLV-1-associated myelopathy (HAM/TSP). What was sequenced was PBMCs. The CDR3 here is CASSQEQGDYEQYF. In nucleotides, the CDR3 is TGTGCCAGCAGCCAAGAACAGGGGGATTATGAGCAGTACTTC.